This record looks at one T cell receptor beta chain sequence and its context. Its antigen remains unknown. The CDR3 has 13 amino acids. Trimming shortened V by 4 bases and J by 5 bases, and 11 bases separated the two germline ends. The germline V gene has CDR1 LNHNV and CDR2 YYDKDF (reference sequence). This sample was taken from a study of T cells in Graves' hyperthyroidism and ophthalmopathy. Researchers took RNA transcripts and amplified the TCR beta CDR3 regions from them. First-round RT-PCR with HTBI primers amplified the TCR CDR3 region. TCRdb ran MiXCR on the multiplex PCR reads and lists one entry per CDR3 protein. The sample lists approximately 690,000 distinct CDR3 sequences; roughly 15% were seen once. At least 3 on the Clinical Activity Score was recorded for ophthalmopathy patients, who also had NOSPECS grade at least 4 and duration under 3 months. For the diagnoses, clinical symptoms, serum thyroxine and TRAb, thyroid ultrasound and orbital computed tomography were used.

General study points: Most clonotypes that expanded in the thyroid above 0.001 also showed up in blood.

The sequence came from a woman aged 50 to 65 with Graves' ophthalmopathy. The sample taken for sequencing was blood. The V and J genes are TRBV15 and TRBJ2-5; D gene unclear. CDR3 sequence reads: CATSTYTGETQYF. The CDR3, as DNA: TGTGCCACCAGCACCTATACCGGCGAGACCCAGTACTTC. Using reference TRBV15 and TRBJ2-5 for the parts outside the CDR3, the full variable domain is DAMVIQNPRYQVTQFGKPVTLSCSQTLNHNVMYWYQQKSSQAPKLLFHYYDKDFNNEADTPDNFQSRRPNTSFCFLDIRSPGLGDTAMYLCATSTYTGETQYFGPGTRLLVL.